The next 32 T cell receptor beta chains were all read from a single sample in a study of blood T cell repertoires in COVID-19. Profiled with immunoSEQ multiplex PCR; TCRdb holds only in-frame clones, not every one. The sample carries some 390,000 clones, 70% to 90% recorded once. The sample taken for sequencing was peripheral blood. Receptors were obtained from a human donor in a cohort sampled during active COVID-19.

The chain is built from TRBV7-2 and TRBJ2-6; no reliable D call. The CDR3 length is 16 residues. Germline V gene lookup returns CDR1 SGHTA and CDR2 FQGNSA. V was clipped by 4 bases and J by 1 base, with 11 bases between them. The CDR3 sequence: CASSSQVDSGANVLTF. CDR3 sequence (DNA): TGTGCCAGCAGCTCCCAGGTCGATTCTGGGGCCAACGTCCTGACTTTC.

V is TRBV30 and J is TRBJ2-5; unclear D gene. The CDR3 spans 14 residues. The V gene lost 0 bases and the J gene lost 7 bases, with 15 bases spanning the gap. Germline V lookup: CDR1 GTSNPN, CDR2 SVGIG (reference sequence). The CDR3 here is CAWSVASSDGTQYF. The CDR3, as DNA: TGTGCCTGGAGTGTAGCATCTAGTGATGGGACCCAGTACTTC. The full variable domain, rest sourced from reference TRBV30 and TRBJ2-5, is SQTIHQWPATLVQPVGSPLSLECTVEGTSNPNLYWYRQAAGRGLQLLFYSVGIGQISSEVPQNLSASRPQDRQFILSSKKLLLSDSGFYLCAWSVASSDGTQYFGPGTRLLVL.

The V gene is TRBV19, the J gene TRBJ1-1; the match to TRBD1 covers 10 bases. With V trimmed by 6 bases and J by 0 bases, 7 bases remained unmatched. The length of the CDR3 is 16 residues. Germline CDR1 and CDR2: LNHDA and SQIVND (reference sequence). The DNA for the CDR3 is TGTGCCAGTAGGCCGGGACAGGGGCTAATGAACACTGAAGCTTTCTTT. This codes for CASRPGQGLMNTEAFF. Together with reference TRBV19 and TRBJ1-1, the CDR3 gives the full variable domain: DGGITQSPKYLFRKEGQNVTLSCEQNLNHDAMYWYRQDPGQGLRLIYYSQIVNDFQKGDIAEGYSVSREKKESFPLTVTSAQKNPTAFYLCASRPGQGLMNTEAFFGQGTRLTVV.

The chain joins TRBV15 to TRBJ2-7; the match to TRBD1 covers 10 bases. The germline V gene encodes CDR1 LNHNV and CDR2 YYDKDF (reference sequence). Losses at the gene ends were 0 bases for V and 4 bases for J; bases not matched to a gene: 6. The CDR3 length is 16 residues. CDR3 nucleotides: TGTGCCACCAGCAGAGAGTTTCCGGGACAGGGGTACGAGCAGTACTTC. This gives the protein CATSREFPGQGYEQYF.

The chain uses TRBV30 and TRBJ1-2; D is perhaps TRBD1 (5 bases). Trimming pared 0 bases from V and 8 bases from J, leaving 13 bases between. In germline, CDR1 is GTSNPN, CDR2 SVGIG (reference sequence). The CDR3 spans 13 residues. The CDR3 DNA follows: TGTGCCTGGAGTGTAGGGGCCGATGGGGGCTACACCTTC. Translated: CAWSVGADGGYTF.

The chain recombines TRBV5-4 with TRBJ1-2; 8 bases line up with TRBD1. Unmatched junction bases numbered 10, after V lost 2 bases and J lost 4 bases. This CDR3 is 16 amino acids long. Germline CDR1 and CDR2: SGHNT and YYREEE (reference sequence). The CDR3 sequence is CASSLLDRVDFYGYTF. The CDR3 nucleotides are TGTGCCAGCAGCTTATTGGACAGGGTCGATTTCTATGGCTACACCTTC. Together with reference TRBV5-4 and TRBJ1-2, the CDR3 gives the full variable domain: ETGVTQSPTHLIKTRGQQVTLRCSSQSGHNTVSWYQQALGQGPQFIFQYYREEENGRGNFPPRFSGLQFPNYSSELNVNALELDDSALYLCASSLLDRVDFYGYTFGSGTRLTVV.

The rearrangement uses TRBV7-9 and TRBJ2-1; a possible D gene is TRBD1 (6 bases). Trimming took 9 bases from V and 4 from J, leaving 16 bases between them. The CDR3 totals 14 residues. CDR1 is SEHNR and CDR2 is FQNEAQ in the germline V gene (reference sequence). Here the CDR3 reads CASSRDKRYNEQFF. CDR3 DNA sequence: TGTGCCAGTTCACGGGACAAACGTTACAATGAGCAGTTCTTC.

The V call is TRBV5-4, the J call TRBJ2-3; D might be TRBD2 (6 bases). The CDR3 has 14 amino acids. V lost 4 bases and J lost 0, with 9 bases in between. Germline V gene data show CDR1 as SGHNT and CDR2 as YYREEE (reference sequence). The CDR3 protein is CASSRDSSTDTQYF. The CDR3 region has the DNA TGTGCCAGCAGCCGGGACTCTAGCACAGATACGCAGTATTTT.

This clone showed up just a few times. The gene calls are TRBV11-2 and TRBJ1-1, with D unclear. CDR1 is SGHAT and CDR2 is FQNNGV in the germline V gene. This CDR3 has 14 residues. The germline V and J ends were trimmed by 1 base and 4 bases, with 10 bases remaining between them. The CDR3 coding sequence is TGTGCCAGCAGCTTAGTGGGAGGTCGCACTGAAGCTTTCTTT. Translated: CASSLVGGRTEAFF.

V usage is TRBV18 and J usage is TRBJ2-2; maybe TRBD1 (6 bases). The CDR3 runs 14 residues. CDR1 KGHSH and CDR2 LQKENI come from the germline V gene. V was pared by 6 bases and J by 4 bases, with 12 bases between. The DNA of the CDR3 is TGTGCCAGCTCTCGTACAGGGTCCACCGGGGAGCTGTTTTTT. Its protein product is CASSRTGSTGELFF.

The CDR3 nucleotides read TGTGCCAGCAGTTACTCTTTCAGTAAATTGGAGCTGTTTTTT. It yields the protein CASSYSFSKLELFF. V is TRBV6-5 and J is TRBJ2-2; no firm D call. The CDR3 has 14 amino acids. The germline CDR1 and CDR2 sequences are MNHEY and SVGAGI. Trimming pared 0 bases from V and 10 bases from J, leaving 12 bases between.

The chain uses TRBV3-1 (or the pseudogene TRBV3-2) and TRBJ1-2; 8 bases are a match to TRBD1. The V gene's germline CDR1 is LGHDT and CDR2 YNNKEL (reference sequence). The CDR3 is 13 amino acids. Losses at the gene ends were 1 base for V and 5 bases for J; bases not matched to a gene: 0. The CDR3: CASSQGQGYGYTF. Written as DNA, the CDR3 is TGTGCCAGCAGCCAAGGACAGGGGTATGGCTACACCTTC.

V is TRBV9 and J is TRBJ1-3; 7 bases line up with TRBD1. The CDR3 runs 16 residues. V lost 4 bases and J lost 0; bases outside the gene matches: 7. Germline values: CDR1 SGDLS, CDR2 YYNGEE. The CDR3: CASSPRQGFSGNTIYF. The CDR3 coding sequence is TGTGCCAGCAGCCCCCGACAGGGCTTCTCTGGAAACACCATATATTTT.

This clone showed up many times. This same CDR3 is encoded by further DNA sequences in the sample. V and J are TRBV7-2 and TRBJ2-3; 14 nucleotides line up with TRBD2. With 5 bases clipped from V and 5 bases from J, the junction kept 6 bases outside the gene matches. CDR1 and CDR2 from the germline V gene are SGHTA and FQGNSA. The CDR3 covers 16 residues. CDR3 in DNA: TGTGCCAGCAGCATAGGACTAGCGGGGGGAGGAGATACGCAGTATTTT. Its protein is CASSIGLAGGGDTQYF.

The chain links TRBV2 to TRBJ1-2; D is unclear. The CDR3 covers 12 residues. V lost 4 bases and J lost 5, with 8 bases in between. The germline V gene encodes CDR1 SNHLY and CDR2 FYNNEI. CDR3 coding DNA: TGTGCCAGCAGTGCACGGGAGTATGGCTACACCTTC. This sequence encodes CASSAREYGYTF.

This chain connects TRBV5-1 to TRBJ2-1; 9 nucleotides match TRBD2. Trimming cost V 4 bases and J 4 bases; bases outside gene matches: 12. The length of the CDR3 is 17 residues. Germline-derived CDR1 and CDR2 are SGHRS and YFSETQ. The DNA of the CDR3 is TGCGCCAGCAGCGAACCCGACGCGGGGGGGCCTTACAATGAGCAGTTCTTC. Protein: CASSEPDAGGPYNEQFF.

The V gene is TRBV6-5, the J gene TRBJ2-3; 11 nucleotides line up with TRBD1. The CDR3 totals 14 residues. V was pared by 6 bases and J by 6 bases, with 5 bases of the junction left unmatched. Germline V gene data show CDR1 as MNHEY and CDR2 as SVGAGI. In DNA, the CDR3 is TGTGCCAGCAGCCGGGACAGGGGGTACGATACGCAGTATTTT. This translates into CASSRDRGYDTQYF.

In this sample, this clone turned up a few times. The rearrangement links TRBV5-1 to TRBJ1-2; no clear D gene. V lost 2 bases to trimming and J lost 0 bases, with 14 bases between them. The CDR3 contains 16 residues. CDR1 and CDR2 from the germline V gene are SGHRS and YFSETQ. CDR3 residues: CASSFGGDRSNYGYTF. The CDR3 nucleotides are TGCGCCAGCAGCTTTGGCGGCGACCGGTCTAACTATGGCTACACCTTC.

The V call is TRBV5-4, the J call TRBJ1-1; 8 nucleotides match TRBD1. The V gene's germline CDR1 is SGHNT and CDR2 YYREEE (reference sequence). CDR3 length: 15 residues. J was trimmed by 4 bases and V by 0 bases; bases with no gene match: 5. The DNA for the CDR3 is TGTGCCAGCAGCTTGGTGGGACAGGTAACCACTGAAGCTTTCTTT. Translation: CASSLVGQVTTEAFF.

The chain recombines TRBV28 with TRBJ1-1; 8 bases align to TRBD1. Losses at the gene ends were 4 bases for V and 7 bases for J; bases not matched to a gene: 11. The CDR3 runs 15 residues. Germline V lookup: CDR1 MDHEN, CDR2 SYDVKM. Here the CDR3 reads CASSSPGQGPREAFF. The CDR3, as DNA: TGTGCCAGCAGTTCCCCCGGACAGGGCCCCCGTGAAGCTTTCTTT. The full variable domain, its missing parts supplied by reference TRBV28 and TRBJ1-1, is DVKVTQSSRYLVKRTGEKVFLECVQDMDHENMFWYRQDPGLGLRLIYFSYDVKMKEKGDIPEGYSVSREKKERFSLILESASTNQTSMYLCASSSPGQGPREAFFGQGTRLTVV.

The genes are TRBV2 and TRBJ2-7, with a tentative D call TRBD2 (6 bases). Germline assignment: CDR1 SNHLY and CDR2 FYNNEI. The V gene lost 6 bases and the J gene lost 5 bases, with 14 bases spanning the gap. CDR3 size: 13 residues. CDR3 DNA sequence: TGTGCCAGCAGACTCGGGAGTCGGGACGAGCAGTACTTC. Amino acids: CASRLGSRDEQYF. Based on the CDR3 plus reference TRBV2 and TRBJ2-7, the full variable domain is EPEVTQTPSHQVTQMGQEVILRCVPISNHLYFYWYRQILGQKVEFLVSFYNNEISEKSEIFDDQFSVERPDGSNFTLKIRSTKLEDSAMYFCASRLGSRDEQYFGPGTRLTVT.

This sequence joins TRBV7-2 and TRBJ1-2; 10 bases map to TRBD1. V trimming: 1 base; J trimming: 6 bases; junction bases outside the gene matches: 5. CDR1 is SGHTA, CDR2 FQGNSA, per germline. The length of the CDR3 is 15 residues. CDR3 amino acids: CASSLEAGTGDGYTF. The CDR3 region has the DNA TGTGCCAGCAGCTTAGAAGCCGGGACAGGGGATGGCTACACCTTC.

This clone turned up a few times. The J gene is TRBJ2-7, the V gene TRBV27; possibly TRBD1 for D (5 bases). The length of the CDR3 is 15 residues. Germline V gives CDR1 MNHEY, CDR2 SMNVEV (reference sequence). The V and J ends lost 1 base and 4 bases respectively, with 14 bases between them. The CDR3 sequence is CASSLYPLTDYEQYF. The CDR3 nucleotides read TGTGCCAGCAGTTTATATCCCCTGACAGATTACGAGCAGTACTTC.

The rearrangement joins TRBV28 to TRBJ1-3, with D tentatively TRBD1 (5 bases). The ends were cut back, 6 bases at V and 2 bases at J, with 14 bases in the middle. The germline V gene encodes CDR1 MDHEN and CDR2 SYDVKM. The CDR3 runs 15 residues. The CDR3 protein is CASSPPAGTGNTIYF. The CDR3 DNA sequence: TGTGCCAGCAGCCCCCCCGCAGGGACTGGAAACACCATATATTTT.

The table lists this clone with a few counts. This chain links TRBV15 with TRBJ2-2, with D possibly TRBD2 on 5 matching bases. This CDR3 region has 16 residues. Trimming removed 1 base at V and 2 bases at J, with 11 bases between. CDR1 is LNHNV, CDR2 YYDKDF, per germline (reference sequence). The CDR3 DNA is TGTGCCACCAGCAGAGCCCAGCGGTCTAACACCGGGGAGCTGTTTTTT. It encodes CATSRAQRSNTGELFF.

The V gene is TRBV28, the J gene TRBJ2-2, with TRBD2 identical over 7 bases. The junction had 7 bases not matched to a gene; V was cut back by 3 bases and J by 6 bases. CDR1 is MDHEN, CDR2 SYDVKM, per germline. CDR3 size: 15 residues. In nucleotides, the CDR3 is TGTGCCAGCAGTTTCTCGGCGGGAGTCCCCGGGGAGCTGTTTTTT. Protein: CASSFSAGVPGELFF.

V usage is TRBV7-3 and J usage is TRBJ2-3; the D gene is possibly TRBD2 (5 bases). The CDR3 loop spans 14 amino acids. The V end was cut by 2 bases, the J end by 6 bases, with 12 bases between. The V gene's germline CDR1 is SGHTA and CDR2 FQGTGA. CDR3 bases: TGTGCCAGCAGCTTAGGACTTCTTCCCGATACGCAGTATTTT. It specifies CASSLGLLPDTQYF.

This clone was counted once. The rearrangement links TRBV6-4 to TRBJ2-1; 12 nucleotides match TRBD2. The germline CDR1 and CDR2 sequences are MRHNA and SNTAGT. The junction had 7 bases not matched to a gene; V was cut back by 0 bases and J by 10 bases. This CDR3 contains 16 residues. CDR3: CASSDSPSGGAREQFF. CDR3 nucleotides: TGTGCCAGCAGTGACTCGCCTAGCGGGGGGGCTCGGGAGCAGTTCTTC.

The chain couples TRBV5-1 to TRBJ2-2; weak D call: TRBD1 (5 bases). This CDR3 has 17 residues. Germline V lookup: CDR1 SGHRS, CDR2 YFSETQ. The V end lost 0 bases, the J end lost 5 bases, and 17 bases lay between the germline ends. The CDR3 loop reads CASSLGSIKQATGELFF. CDR3 bases: TGCGCCAGCAGCTTGGGGTCCATCAAACAGGCGACCGGGGAGCTGTTTTTT.

The chain carries TRBV5-4 and TRBJ1-1, with no clear D. The CDR3 is 16 amino acids. V lost 4 bases to trimming and J lost 1 base, with 17 bases between them. Germline V gene lookup returns CDR1 SGHNT and CDR2 YYREEE (reference sequence). The CDR3 sequence is CASSLYRVMGNTEAFF. In DNA, the CDR3 is TGTGCCAGCAGCCTCTATCGGGTCATGGGGAACACTGAAGCTTTCTTT.

J is TRBJ2-2 and V is TRBV12-3 or TRBV12-4; 9 bases are shared with TRBD2. V was clipped by 11 bases and J by 3 bases; unmatched bases: 4. This CDR3 has 13 residues. As DNA, the CDR3 is TGTGCCTGCAAGCGGGGGGACACCGGGGAGCTGTTTTTT. This sequence encodes CACKRGDTGELFF.

The chain carries TRBV7-3 and TRBJ2-1; 11 positions agree with TRBD1. V lost 5 bases, J lost 8 bases, and 11 bases stayed unmatched. CDR1 is SGHTA, CDR2 FQGTGA, per germline. The CDR3 is 16 amino acids. The DNA for the CDR3 is TGTGCCAGCAGCCCGAGTAGTGGGACAGGGGGGCATGAGCAGTTCTTC. Translated: CASSPSSGTGGHEQFF.